This TCR beta chain originates from a study of T-cell reconstitution after alpha-beta-depleted transplantation in children. Study-level findings and limits: Several hundred expanded graft clones reportedly were the source of alpha-beta T cells about two months after transplant. High day-60 TCRbeta diversity in some patients came from surviving recipient T cells and thymic progenitors.

The sample holds many counts of this clonotype. The antigen is not known. It was with unique molecular identifiers that the TCRbeta library was prepared. TCRdb re-called the PCR reads with MiXCR, one entry per CDR3 protein. Here the sample spans some 110,000 distinct CDR3 sequences, 9% to 12% being singletons. The specimen was PBMCs, collected before TCRalphabeta/CD19-depleted stem cell transplant. This receptor was taken from a boy between 2 and 15 years old with acute lymphoblastic leukemia, due to receive a stem cell transplant.

The CDR3 is CASSQRNPGELFF. Here the CDR3 DNA reads TGTGCCAGCTCGCAAAGAAATCCCGGGGAGCTGTTTTTT. The rearrangement uses TRBV6-6 and TRBJ2-2, with D hard to call. The V end was cut by 8 bases, the J end by 6 bases, with 13 bases between. Germline CDR1 is MNHNY and CDR2 is SVGAGI (reference sequence). CDR3 length equals 13 residues.